This TCR beta chain was identified in a study of shared clonotypes between healthy human individuals (dated by TCRdb to 2019 to 2021). Background for the entire study: The cohort included three men and a couple of women between 18 and 49 years of age. To estimate repertoire size and how much clonotype sharing occurs between individuals, the study deeply sequenced the blood TCR repertoires of about five healthy adults. Leukapheresis yielded between about 0.85 and 10 billion PBMCs per donor. To increase sequencing depth and limit assay-specific biases, TCR repertoire library preparation and sequencing were carried out by different laboratories using diverse techniques. For each donor, CD4 naive and CD4 memory were each given three plates, CD8 naive was given two plates, and CD8 memory was given one plate. Here is what the overall study found, with its caveats: Clonotypes shared by all four sorted-subset donors showed higher generation probabilities than non-shared clonotypes. Pairwise subsampling led to the expectation that sequencing depth would affect the degree of clonotype sharing among donors. Because the study included only a small number of donors, the genetic and exposure-history diversity represented was limited. Across a handful of donors, approximately 4.6% of naive CD4, 3% to 3.5% of naive CD8, 2.3% of memory CD4, and roughly 0.4% of memory CD8 clonotypes were shared. Estimated clonotype richness was generally larger for naive than for memory subsets. Incomplete sequencing was indicated by rarefaction of sorted-subset datasets, despite the large sequencing depth. Sampling was restricted to blood, and TCR repertoires in tissues likely differ from the TCR repertoires found in blood.

Turning to this clone: Its antigen remains undetermined. Base qualities are not recorded, but no much larger clone differs from it by a single base.

Healthy HIV-negative adults with no recently reported acute infections or vaccinations were included as donors. Every donor was a Caucasian adult residing in Nashville, Tennessee, USA. CD4+ T cells were enriched by magnetic negative selection; naive cells were then positively selected on CD45RA, and the negative fraction formed the memory subset. Blood was obtained by leukapheresis, after which PBMCs were separated by Ficoll-Histopaque density gradient centrifugation and cryopreserved in liquid nitrogen vapor phase. Analytical flow cytometry was used to check the purity and quantity of every magnetically sorted T cell population. Genomic DNA was isolated from each sorted fraction and quantified by UV absorbance on a Nanodrop 2000c. Using the deep immunoSEQ assay, TCR CDR3 regions were amplified from genomic DNA by multiplex PCR. Genomic DNA extracted from each cell subset was distributed evenly over all wells of several immunoSEQ 96-well plates, and each plate served as one replicate. Each replicate PCR for sorted subsets received around 0.2 ug genomic DNA, equal to roughly 30,000 T cell genomes. The purified libraries were quantified using a Qubit 3.0 fluorometer, sized with a Bioanalyzer 2100, and then quantified again using the KAPA Library Quantification kit. Each immunoSEQ 96-well plate was sequenced on its own single-read 150-cycle Illumina NextSeq 550 flow cell. Regarding the original processing steps: Because only junctional sequences without quality scores were contained in the immunoSEQ output, filtering matching that applied to full-length reads could not be performed. Sequences were annotated with PyIR, a Python wrapper for IgBLAST v1.9, and V/J genes and CDR3 were assigned using IMGT germline references. Reads with weak V/J assignments (E-value above 1e-6), missing CDR3, stop codons, out-of-frame junctions, or ambiguous translated residues were removed. V3J clonotypes were defined by identical inferred V gene, J gene, and CDR3 amino acid sequence. Percentage overlap between repertoires was calculated by dividing the number of shared unique clonotypes by the size of the smaller repertoire. Richness of each repertoire was evaluated using RTK rarefaction, the Chao1 estimator, and Recon v2.1 estimates of unobserved clonotypes. Generation probabilities were computed with OLGA for all TCRbeta clonotypes obtained by the gDNA method from several donors. What TCRdb holds here is the immuneACCESS table cut down to in-frame rearrangements. Part of the clones is not present; checked against another copy, under half of the missing clones reflect an unresolved V gene, and the others are unexplained. V, J and clone size were drawn from that table, and D and trimming were deduced from the DNA. This sample has 1,100,000 or so clones in its table, and 75% to 80% of those were observed once. The top ten clonotypes cover approximately 0.56% of the sample.

V was cut back by 6 bases and J by 6 bases, leaving a gap of 21 bases between them. The germline V gene encodes CDR1 MNHNY and CDR2 SVGAGI (reference sequence). The CDR3 sequence holds 15 residues, the cysteine and phenylalanine included. Only the CDR3 DNA stays, 45 bases, in frame from base 1. The rearranged segments are TRBV6-6 and TRBJ2-7; the D assignment is uncertain and may be TRBD1 or TRBD2, with 5 bases supporting each. The sequence came from a man aged 18 to 29 in good health. Some clones in this sample may be carry-over from other donors' samples. Specimen: memory CD4+ T cells from PBMCs. According to the study, the label for this sample's cell subset or site signals: CD45RA-negative fraction. The CDR3 reads CASSRTQVLGVEQYF. The nucleotide sequence reads as follows: TGTGCCAGCAGCCGGACTCAGGTGTTAGGGGTCGAGCAGTACTTC.